Below are 17 T cell receptor beta chains sequenced from a single sample in a study of shared clonotypes between healthy human individuals. Sequenced by immunoSEQ multiplex PCR; TCRdb stores in-frame clones only, minus some. This sample has hundreds of thousands of clones, with around 73% found just once. Specimen: memory CD4+ T cells sorted from blood. Subset specified: CD45RA-negative fraction. Receptors originate from a woman in her thirties in good health.

Remarks on this clone: Within the sample, other DNA sequences also encode this same CDR3. The rearrangement joins TRBV2 to TRBJ1-2; D possibly corresponds to TRBD1 (6 bases). V was pared by 2 bases and J by 2 bases, with 9 bases between. Germline CDR1 reads SNHLY; CDR2 reads FYNNEI. The CDR3 is 14 residues long. The chain's CDR3 is CASSERGANYGYTF. For the CDR3, the DNA is TGTGCCAGCAGTGAAAGGGGGGCCAACTATGGCTACACCTTC.

The chain couples TRBV15 to TRBJ2-1; 7 nucleotides align to TRBD1. The CDR3 length is 14 residues. The J segment lost 6 bases and the V segment lost 8 bases, leaving 10 bases of the junction unmatched. Germline CDR1 reads LNHNV; CDR2 reads YYDKDF (reference sequence). The CDR3 DNA reads as TGTGCCACCGAGACAGGGTCATTAGGCAATGAGCAGTTCTTC. This codes for CATETGSLGNEQFF.

The rearrangement joins TRBV5-1 to TRBJ2-7; D may be TRBD1 or TRBD2 (5 bases each). Germline CDR1 and CDR2: SGHRS and YFSETQ. There are 15 residues in the CDR3. The V gene lost 4 bases and the J gene lost 2 bases, with 16 bases spanning the gap. The CDR3 nucleotides are TGCGCCAGCAGCCCCACCCGGGGACGGCCCTACGAGCAGTACTTC. Its translation: CASSPTRGRPYEQYF.

The gene calls are TRBV19 and TRBJ2-6; 8 bases match TRBD1. CDR1 and CDR2 (germline): LNHDA, SQIVND (reference sequence). The V gene end was trimmed by 8 bases and the J gene end by 4 bases; junction bases not matched to a gene: 4. This CDR3 contains 14 residues. The chain's CDR3 is CASQGTGGANVLTF. CDR3 DNA sequence: TGTGCCAGTCAAGGGACAGGCGGGGCCAACGTCCTGACTTTC.

V and J are TRBV6-1 and TRBJ1-5; 7 bases agree with TRBD1. CDR1 is MNHNS and CDR2 is SASEGT in the germline V gene. Trimming removed 7 bases from V and 2 bases from J; junction bases left unmatched: 8. CDR3 length: 15 residues. The CDR3 sequence is CASTATGRGNQPQHF. CDR3 bases: TGTGCCAGCACTGCGACAGGGAGAGGCAATCAGCCCCAGCATTTT.

This clone was picked up a small number of times. CDR3 region: CSASDLEAFF. DNA for the CDR3: TGCAGTGCTAGCGACCTTGAAGCTTTCTTT. V gene TRBV20-1 combines with J gene TRBJ1-1; D is unresolved. Germline V gene data show CDR1 as DFQATT and CDR2 as SNEGSKA (reference sequence). The CDR3 length is 10 residues. Trimming left V 3 bases short and J 7 bases short, with 6 bases between.

The chain employs TRBV7-3 and TRBJ2-3; TRBD1 is a possible D gene (6 bases). This CDR3 spans 16 amino acids. The germline V gene encodes CDR1 SGHTA and CDR2 FQGTGA. Trimming took 1 base from V and 2 from J, leaving 13 bases between them. In DNA form, the CDR3 reads TGTGCCAGCAGCTTAATGCCGGGACAAGACACAGATACGCAGTATTTT. Translated, it gives CASSLMPGQDTDTQYF.

The chain combines TRBV28 with TRBJ2-7; the D is unclear. The CDR3 covers 14 residues. V gave up 6 bases and J gave up 6 bases, with 18 bases separating them. The V gene's germline CDR1 is MDHEN and CDR2 SYDVKM. The CDR3 reads CASSPLRGEVEQYF. The CDR3 DNA reads TGTGCCAGCAGCCCATTAAGAGGTGAAGTCGAGCAGTACTTC.

This clone was counted a few times. The chain carries TRBV7-9 and TRBJ1-1; 8 nucleotides line up with TRBD1. V shed 5 bases and J 0 bases; nucleotides not matched to a gene: 11. Germline CDR1 reads SEHNR; CDR2 reads FQNEAQ (reference sequence). CDR3 length equals 17 residues. The CDR3: CASSPPGQALLNTEAFF. Written as DNA, the CDR3 is TGTGCCAGCAGCCCACCGGGACAGGCGCTACTGAACACTGAAGCTTTCTTT.

CDR3 in amino acids: CASSLGRPLDEQYF. In DNA form, the CDR3 reads TGCGCCAGCAGCTTGGGACGACCCTTAGACGAGCAGTACTTC. The chain links TRBV5-1 to TRBJ2-7; D unclear. The V end lost 0 bases, the J end lost 5 bases, and 12 bases lay between the germline ends. Germline V CDR1 and CDR2: SGHRS, YFSETQ. The CDR3 is made up of 14 amino acids.

This chain links TRBV19 with TRBJ1-5, with D hard to call. V shed 5 bases and J shed 4 bases, with 9 bases lying between them. This CDR3 is built from 13 residues. From germline, CDR1 is LNHDA and CDR2 SQIVND (reference sequence). CDR3 loop: CASSPAVNQPQHF. CDR3 DNA: TGTGCCAGTAGTCCGGCAGTTAATCAGCCCCAGCATTTT.

V gene TRBV27 combines with J gene TRBJ1-1; D call uncertain. The V gene lost 5 bases and the J gene lost 5 bases, with 21 bases spanning the gap. The CDR3 length is 16 residues. Germline CDR1 MNHEY, CDR2 SMNVEV (reference sequence). CDR3 sequence reads: CASSPLTGPVLTEAFF. The CDR3 DNA is TGTGCCAGCAGTCCACTGACGGGCCCTGTTTTAACTGAAGCTTTCTTT.

This clone was recorded only once. This chain links TRBV7-2 with TRBJ2-3; 11 nucleotides agree with TRBD2. V was clipped by 5 bases and J by 2 bases; unmatched bases: 6. Germline V CDR1 and CDR2: SGHTA, FQGNSA. There are 16 residues in the CDR3. Here the CDR3 DNA reads TGTGCCAGCAGCATCCGACTAGCGGGGAACACAGATACGCAGTATTTT. This translates into CASSIRLAGNTDTQYF.

Worth noting for this clone: At the DNA level, this CDR3 is encoded by other sequences in the same sample as well. V and J are TRBV9 and TRBJ1-1; D uncertain. This CDR3 comprises 14 residues. Germline V CDR1 and CDR2: SGDLS, YYNGEE. V gave up 2 bases and J gave up 1 base, with 9 bases separating them. The CDR3 DNA reads as TGTGCCAGCAGCGTTATCGCGGAGAACACTGAAGCTTTCTTT. This codes for CASSVIAENTEAFF. The whole variable domain, filled in from reference TRBV9 and TRBJ1-1, reads DSGVTQTPKHLITATGQRVTLRCSPRSGDLSVYWYQQSLDQGLQFLIQYYNGEERAKGNILERFSAQQFPDLHSELNLSSLELGDSALYFCASSVIAENTEAFFGQGTRLTVV.

V is TRBV6-4 and J is TRBJ2-3; TRBD2 aligns across 7 bases. This CDR3 region has 15 residues. Losses at the gene ends were 4 bases for V and 2 bases for J; bases not matched to a gene: 6. Germline loops: CDR1 MRHNA, CDR2 SNTAGT. CDR3 sequence: CASSAERGPTDTQYF. The CDR3 DNA follows: TGTGCCAGCAGTGCGGAGCGGGGCCCCACAGATACGCAGTATTTT.

The chain recombines TRBV10-3 with TRBJ1-2; D ambiguous. V gave up 4 bases and J gave up 2 bases, with 8 bases separating them. The CDR3 length is 13 residues. Germline CDR1 is ENHRY and CDR2 is SYGVKD. The CDR3: CAISGPENYGYTF. The CDR3 DNA is TGTGCCATCAGTGGACCGGAGAACTATGGCTACACCTTC.

The V and J genes are TRBV5-4 and TRBJ2-7; 8 bases agree with TRBD2. The ends lost 4 bases at V and 2 bases at J; junction bases unmatched: 11. The CDR3 runs 16 residues. The germline CDR1 and CDR2 sequences are SGHNT and YYREEE (reference sequence). CDR3 amino acids: CASSPPGGKGAYEQYF. As DNA, the CDR3 is TGTGCCAGCAGCCCCCCGGGGGGGAAGGGGGCCTACGAGCAGTACTTC.